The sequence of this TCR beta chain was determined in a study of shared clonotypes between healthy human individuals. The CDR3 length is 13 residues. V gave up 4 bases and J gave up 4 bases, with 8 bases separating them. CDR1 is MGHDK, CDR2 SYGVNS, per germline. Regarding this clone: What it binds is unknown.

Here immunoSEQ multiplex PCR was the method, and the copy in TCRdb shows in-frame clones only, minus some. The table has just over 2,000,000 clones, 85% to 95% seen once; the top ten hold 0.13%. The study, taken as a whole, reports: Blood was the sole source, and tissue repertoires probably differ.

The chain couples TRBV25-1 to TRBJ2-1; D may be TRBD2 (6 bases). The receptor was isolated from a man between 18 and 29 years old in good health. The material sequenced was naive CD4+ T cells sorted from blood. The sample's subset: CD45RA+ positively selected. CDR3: CASSGGEYNEQFF. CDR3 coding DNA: TGTGCCAGCAGTGGCGGGGAGTACAATGAGCAGTTCTTC.